The following is a T cell receptor beta chain sequence with its context. The antigen remains unidentified. Only in-frame clones appear in the TCRdb table, and some are missing; sequencing was by immunoSEQ multiplex PCR. The sample lists around 41,000 clones; roughly 80% were seen once. This CDR3 has 14 residues. Between the trimmed V and J ends, which lost 2 bases and 4 bases, there was a span of 9 bases. Germline CDR1 is SGHVS and CDR2 is FQNEAQ. The sample originates from a study of vaccination effects on CD4 cells after COVID-19. Study summary: Every well got fewer than 2.5 million PBMC, which were grown with 10 IU/ml IL-2 and about 9.7 ug/ml peptides.

Researchers isolated CD4+ T cells once less than 13 days of culture had elapsed. Study-level results: Convalescent patients were scarce, and early post-infection timepoints were absent. Cross-reaction with common cold coronaviruses was seen in only 1 of 255 vaccine-induced clones from healthy vaccinees.

The chain couples TRBV7-8 to TRBJ1-5; D unresolved. The sequenced sample was CD4+ T cells from PBMCs cultured without peptide, obtained before COVID-19 vaccination. The source is a human donor who received a COVID-19 vaccine. CDR3 bases: TGTGCCAGCAGCTTAAGGACGGGGAATCAGCCCCAGCATTTT. This gives the protein CASSLRTGNQPQHF.